These 27 T cell receptor beta chains were sequenced from one sample in a study of T cell responses to AZD1222 COVID-19 vaccine. Assay: immunoSEQ multiplex PCR; the TCRdb copy retains only in-frame clones and omits some. The sample lists about 150,000 clones, 70% to 90% occurring once. The input for sequencing was peripheral blood, taken 28 days after the second AZD1222 dose. The receptor source for this set is an adult who received the AZD1222 COVID-19 vaccine.

J is TRBJ1-4 and V is TRBV5-1; a weak D match, TRBD1 (5 bases). This CDR3 comprises 13 residues. V was shortened by 5 bases and J by 3 bases, with 8 bases between the two germline ends. The germline CDR1 and CDR2 sequences are SGHRS and YFSETQ. In DNA, the CDR3 is TGCGCCAGCAGTCCGGGACCTAATGAAAAACTGTTTTTT. Protein: CASSPGPNEKLFF.

The CDR3 sequence is CASSPLTEQSSYNEQFF. The CDR3 region has the DNA TGTGCCAGCAGCCCCCTGACAGAGCAAAGCTCCTACAATGAGCAGTTCTTC. The V call is TRBV27, the J call TRBJ2-1, with D tentatively TRBD1 (5 bases). Trimming left V 6 bases short and J 0 bases short, with 18 bases between. From germline, CDR1 is MNHEY and CDR2 SMNVEV (reference sequence). The CDR3 contains 17 residues.

The chain employs TRBV3-1 (or the pseudogene TRBV3-2) and TRBJ1-1, with D possibly matching TRBD1 (5 bases). The CDR3 totals 15 residues. CDR1 LGHDT and CDR2 YNNKEL come from the germline V gene (reference sequence). V gave up 0 bases and J gave up 1 base, with 9 bases separating them. The CDR3 DNA follows: TGTGCCAGCAGCCAAGACAGGGTGGGGAACACTGAAGCTTTCTTT. It codes for CASSQDRVGNTEAFF.

V gene TRBV6-5 combines with J gene TRBJ2-5, with D perhaps TRBD2 (6 bases). The ends were cut back, 0 bases at V and 5 bases at J, with 13 bases in the middle. In germline, CDR1 is MNHEY, CDR2 SVGAGI. The CDR3 covers 15 residues. In DNA form, the CDR3 reads TGTGCCAGCAGTTACTCCAGCTCCCGGGGGGAGACCCAGTACTTC. Translated, it gives CASSYSSSRGETQYF.

A single count supports this clone. The junction departs from germline at one end; a sequencing error may be responsible. The chain combines TRBV5-1 with TRBJ2-7; TRBD2 aligns across 8 bases. The CDR3 has 14 amino acids. Germline CDR1 reads SGHRS; CDR2 reads YFSETQ. The CDR3 DNA reads TGCGCCAGCAGCTTGAAAGCGGGGGTCTACCAGCAGTACTTC. It yields the protein CASSLKAGVYQQYF.

J is TRBJ1-6 and V is TRBV2; no clear D gene. V was cut by 6 bases and J by 6 bases, with 9 bases left in between. Per germline, CDR1 SNHLY and CDR2 FYNNEI. The CDR3 extends over 13 amino acids. CDR3 sequence: CASRARTNSPLHF. Here the CDR3 DNA reads TGTGCCAGCAGGGCTCGAACTAATTCACCCCTCCACTTT. Together with reference TRBV2 and TRBJ1-6, the CDR3 gives the full variable domain: EPEVTQTPSHQVTQMGQEVILRCVPISNHLYFYWYRQILGQKVEFLVSFYNNEISEKSEIFDDQFSVERPDGSNFTLKIRSTKLEDSAMYFCASRARTNSPLHFGNGTRLTVT.

This chain links TRBV6-6 with TRBJ2-4; no firm D call. CDR3 length: 15 residues. Trimming pared 4 bases from V and 0 bases from J, leaving 10 bases between. CDR1 is MNHNY, CDR2 SVGAGI, per germline (reference sequence). The CDR3 coding sequence is TGTGCCAGCAGTTCCCCTCAGGCAGCCAAAAACATTCAGTACTTC. It yields the protein CASSSPQAAKNIQYF.

The CDR3 DNA sequence: TGTGCCAGCAGCGTCACCTCGGGAGCGACCGGGGAGCTGTTTTTT. Amino acid sequence: CASSVTSGATGELFF. The V gene is TRBV9, the J gene TRBJ2-2, with D possibly TRBD2 on 6 matching bases. The germline V gene encodes CDR1 SGDLS and CDR2 YYNGEE. V dropped 2 bases and J dropped 5 bases, with 13 bases sitting between them. The CDR3 is made up of 15 amino acids.

The chain joins TRBV4-2 to TRBJ1-5; no reliable D call. V lost 1 base and J lost 0, with 7 bases in between. Germline V gene lookup returns CDR1 LGHNA and CDR2 YNFKEQ. The CDR3 runs 15 residues. This CDR3 reads CASSQGDYSNQPQHF. The CDR3 nucleotides read TGTGCCAGCAGCCAAGGAGATTATAGCAATCAGCCCCAGCATTTT.

The chain couples TRBV28 to TRBJ1-2; the D gene is possibly TRBD1 (6 bases). The V end was cut by 5 bases, the J end by 3 bases, with 13 bases between. The CDR3 is 14 amino acids. Germline V lookup: CDR1 MDHEN, CDR2 SYDVKM. The CDR3 nucleotides are TGTGCCAGCAGTCCGGCACAGGGCCACTATGGCTACACCTTC. As protein: CASSPAQGHYGYTF.

The V gene is TRBV10-3, the J gene TRBJ1-1; weak D call: TRBD1 (6 bases). This CDR3 has 14 amino acids. V was shortened by 7 bases and J by 1 base, with 13 bases between the two germline ends. Germline V CDR1 and CDR2: ENHRY, SYGVKD. CDR3 amino acids: CAINVGRGNTEAFF. For the CDR3, the DNA is TGTGCCATCAACGTAGGCAGGGGGAACACTGAAGCTTTCTTT.

CDR3 nucleotide sequence: TGTGCCAGCGAGGGGGGGCAAGGAAACACCATATATTTT. As protein: CASEGGQGNTIYF. This chain connects TRBV2 to TRBJ1-3; weak D call: TRBD1 (6 bases). This CDR3 is 13 amino acids long. V shed 8 bases and J shed 4 bases, with 12 bases lying between them. Germline V gene sequence: CDR1 SNHLY, CDR2 FYNNEI. The variable domain in full, completed from reference TRBV2 and TRBJ1-3, reads EPEVTQTPSHQVTQMGQEVILRCVPISNHLYFYWYRQILGQKVEFLVSFYNNEISEKSEIFDDQFSVERPDGSNFTLKIRSTKLEDSAMYFCASEGGQGNTIYFGEGSWLTVV.

The chain couples TRBV7-2 to TRBJ2-7; D not certain. Germline V gene lookup returns CDR1 SGHTA and CDR2 FQGNSA. This CDR3 is 12 amino acids long. V shed 3 bases and J shed 3 bases, with 6 bases lying between them. CDR3: CASSFDGYEQYF. The CDR3 DNA follows: TGTGCCAGCAGCTTCGACGGCTACGAGCAGTACTTC. Complete variable domain (other parts from reference TRBV7-2 and TRBJ2-7): GAGVSQSPSNKVTEKGKDVELRCDPISGHTALYWYRQSLGQGLEFLIYFQGNSAPDKSGLPSDRFSAERTGGSVSTLTIQRTQQEDSAVYLCASSFDGYEQYFGPGTRLTVT.

The rearrangement links TRBV7-9 to TRBJ2-5; D is uncertain. The CDR3 loop spans 15 amino acids. Germline V gene sequence: CDR1 SEHNR, CDR2 FQNEAQ (reference sequence). V shed 5 bases and J shed 4 bases, with 17 bases lying between them. CDR3 protein: CASSDYRLAIETQYF. The CDR3 DNA reads as TGTGCCAGCAGCGATTACCGCCTCGCGATAGAGACCCAGTACTTC.

This chain connects TRBV6-5 to TRBJ1-2, with a tentative D call TRBD1 (6 bases). This CDR3 spans 14 amino acids. CDR1 is MNHEY, CDR2 SVGAGI, per germline. The ends were cut back, 6 bases at V and 4 bases at J, with 15 bases in the middle. CDR3 coding DNA: TGTGCCAGCAGCCGGGACACCACACTCTATGGCTACACCTTC. Amino acid sequence: CASSRDTTLYGYTF.

This chain connects TRBV6-2 or TRBV6-3 to TRBJ2-3; no clear D gene. The germline V gene has CDR1 MNHEY and CDR2 SVGEGT. CDR3 length: 15 amino acids. Trimming left V 6 bases short and J 2 bases short, with 15 bases between. For the CDR3, the DNA is TGTGCCAGCAGCTCTATCCGCGACCTCACAGATACGCAGTATTTT. Protein product: CASSSIRDLTDTQYF.

The genes are TRBV27 and TRBJ1-1; TRBD1 matches at 7 bases. Germline V lookup: CDR1 MNHEY, CDR2 SMNVEV (reference sequence). This CDR3 region has 16 residues. V was clipped by 0 bases and J by 0 bases; unmatched bases: 4. The DNA for the CDR3 is TGTGCCAGCAGTTTATCAGGGGGCTGGGTGAACACTGAAGCTTTCTTT. Its translation is CASSLSGGWVNTEAFF.

For the CDR3, the DNA is TGTGCCAGCAGCTTAGGAACAGGGGAGCATGCTTTCTTT. This codes for CASSLGTGEHAFF. V usage is TRBV7-6 and J usage is TRBJ1-1; 7 bases match TRBD1. The CDR3 contains 13 residues. Trimming took 1 base from V and 11 from J; bases not matched to a gene: 7. Germline CDR1 SGHVS, CDR2 FNYEAQ. The whole variable domain, filled in from reference TRBV7-6 and TRBJ1-1, reads GAGVSQSPRYKVTKRGQDVALRCDPISGHVSLYWYRQALGQGPEFLTYFNYEAQQDKSGLPNDRFSAERPEGSISTLTIQRTEQRDSAMYRCASSLGTGEHAFFGQGTRLTVV.

The chain uses TRBV27 and TRBJ2-5, with TRBD2 matching 7 bases. This CDR3 is built from 15 residues. Looked up from germline, CDR1 is MNHEY and CDR2 is SMNVEV (reference sequence). V trimming: 6 bases; J trimming: 5 bases; junction bases outside the gene matches: 12. The CDR3 here is CASSRGLAVDETQYF. CDR3 DNA sequence: TGTGCCAGCAGCCGGGGCCTAGCGGTTGACGAGACCCAGTACTTC.

The V call is TRBV4-1, the J call TRBJ1-2; D may be TRBD1 (6 bases). V gave up 4 bases and J gave up 0 bases, with 12 bases separating them. This CDR3 spans 15 amino acids. Per germline, CDR1 MGHRA and CDR2 YSYEKL. CDR3 amino acids: CASSPWTEANYGYTF. DNA for the CDR3: TGCGCCAGCAGCCCCTGGACAGAAGCTAACTATGGCTACACCTTC.

This rearrangement joins TRBV29-1 to TRBJ1-2; TRBD1 agrees at 9 bases. This CDR3 spans 12 amino acids. In germline, CDR1 is SQVTM, CDR2 ANQGSEA. The ends lost 5 bases at V and 5 bases at J; junction bases unmatched: 3. CDR3 DNA sequence: TGCAGCGTTAGGGACAGGGATTATGGCTACACCTTC. Its protein product is CSVRDRDYGYTF.

The chain uses TRBV2 and TRBJ2-2, with D unresolved. Trimming removed 6 bases at V and 1 base at J, with 3 bases between. In germline, CDR1 is SNHLY, CDR2 FYNNEI. The CDR3 is 12 residues long. The CDR3 is CASRWNTGELFF. Written as DNA, the CDR3 is TGTGCCAGCAGGTGGAACACCGGGGAGCTGTTTTTT.

The chain is built from TRBV27 and TRBJ1-1, with 8 bases matching TRBD1. The ends lost 1 base at V and 5 bases at J; junction bases unmatched: 12. The CDR3 is made up of 17 amino acids. CDR1 and CDR2 (germline): MNHEY, SMNVEV (reference sequence). CDR3 loop: CASSLYGHQGAGTEAFF. For the CDR3, the DNA is TGTGCCAGCAGTTTATACGGCCATCAGGGGGCAGGGACTGAAGCTTTCTTT.

This sequence joins TRBV2 and TRBJ2-1, with 12 bases fitting TRBD2. Germline assignment: CDR1 SNHLY and CDR2 FYNNEI. This CDR3 is built from 17 residues. The V and J ends lost 5 bases and 6 bases, in that order; junction bases with no gene match: 11. The CDR3 nucleotides read TGTGCCAGCAGTCTAGCGGGAGGGCCTCAGTACGGCAATGAGCAGTTCTTC. It codes for CASSLAGGPQYGNEQFF.

The chain has TRBV28 and TRBJ1-5, with D unresolved. The CDR3 covers 15 residues. Germline lookup yields CDR1 MDHEN and CDR2 SYDVKM. The V gene lost 5 bases and the J gene lost 0 bases, with 11 bases spanning the gap. This CDR3 reads CASSSGGYSNQPQHF. The CDR3 DNA follows: TGTGCCAGCAGTAGCGGAGGATATAGCAATCAGCCCCAGCATTTT.

The gene calls are TRBV6-4 and TRBJ2-2; the match to TRBD2 covers 13 bases. The CDR3 consists of 15 residues. J lost 3 bases, V lost 10 bases, and 5 bases had no gene match. CDR1 and CDR2 (germline): MRHNA, SNTAGT. The CDR3 reads CATTLAGGYTGELFF. The CDR3 nucleotides read TGTGCCACCACACTAGCGGGGGGGTACACCGGGGAGCTGTTTTTT.

This clone was seen a handful of times. V gene TRBV19 combines with J gene TRBJ1-4, with TRBD1 matching over 7 bases. The CDR3 sequence is 13 residues long. The V gene's germline CDR1 is LNHDA and CDR2 SQIVND (reference sequence). V lost 7 bases, J lost 10 bases, and 9 bases stayed unmatched. Written as DNA, the CDR3 is TGTGCCAGTAAAAACAGGGGAGGCGGAAAACTGTTTTTT. Its protein product is CASKNRGGGKLFF. Variable domain in full (rest from reference TRBV19 and TRBJ1-4): DGGITQSPKYLFRKEGQNVTLSCEQNLNHDAMYWYRQDPGQGLRLIYYSQIVNDFQKGDIAEGYSVSREKKESFPLTVTSAQKNPTAFYLCASKNRGGGKLFFGSGTQLSVL.